The T cell receptor beta chain under discussion was sequenced for a study of Ad26.COV2.S vaccination and SARS-CoV-2 variants. Study at large: Into the muscle, Ad26.COV2.S was dosed once or twice, 56 days apart. The study's findings and limits: Vaccine recipients posted higher spike-specific TCR breadth than their placebo counterparts.

Deletions cut 3 bases from V and 8 bases from J, with 19 bases between. Germline-derived CDR1 and CDR2 are LGHNT and FRNRAP. The CDR3 is 16 residues long. In its sample, this clone was seen once. The antigen is undetermined. The table came from immunoSEQ multiplex PCR; TCRdb's copy has only in-frame clones and leaves some out. The sample consists of approximately 480,000 clones, around 88% of them appearing once. As to treatment: some 20 received Ad26.COV2.S at low or high dose, single or two shots; about five received placebo; per-sample allocation not given. Material that was analyzed had been drawn on day 63 after the first vaccine or placebo injection.

Material: peripheral blood, obtained in a trial of Ad26.COV2.S vaccine versus placebo. The chain couples TRBV12-5 to TRBJ2-2, with D perhaps given as TRBD1 or TRBD2 (5 bases each). The clonotype comes from a person between 18 and 59 years old who received the Ad26.COV2.S COVID-19 vaccine or a placebo. The CDR3 loop is CASGLESGGHPGELFF. In DNA, the CDR3 is TGTGCTAGTGGTTTAGAGAGCGGAGGACACCCGGGGGAGCTGTTTTTT.